Described below is a single T cell receptor (beta chain) sequence and its context. Its target is unknown. This sample was included in a study of OX40 agonist ivuxolimab in advanced cancers. Study-level findings and limits: Researchers report that CD8+ T cells had, on average, more expanded clones than CD4+.

CDR1 is KGHSY, CDR2 FQNENV, per germline. CDR3 size: 12 residues. V was cut by 4 bases and J by 11 bases, with 12 bases left in between. TCRdb's copy holds only in-frame clones and misses some; the assay was immunoSEQ multiplex PCR. This table holds 70,000 to 85,000 clones, about 90% found once. The sample here was CD4+ or CD8+ T cells sorted from blood, taken in a trial of the OX40 agonist ivuxolimab. The source is an adult with an advanced solid tumor such as melanoma, head and neck, liver or kidney cancer. The J gene is TRBJ1-5, the V gene TRBV16, with D perhaps matching TRBD1 (6 bases). CDR3 amino acids: CASSPRGWTQHF. As DNA, the CDR3 is TGTGCCAGCAGCCCTAGGGGGTGGACCCAGCATTTT.